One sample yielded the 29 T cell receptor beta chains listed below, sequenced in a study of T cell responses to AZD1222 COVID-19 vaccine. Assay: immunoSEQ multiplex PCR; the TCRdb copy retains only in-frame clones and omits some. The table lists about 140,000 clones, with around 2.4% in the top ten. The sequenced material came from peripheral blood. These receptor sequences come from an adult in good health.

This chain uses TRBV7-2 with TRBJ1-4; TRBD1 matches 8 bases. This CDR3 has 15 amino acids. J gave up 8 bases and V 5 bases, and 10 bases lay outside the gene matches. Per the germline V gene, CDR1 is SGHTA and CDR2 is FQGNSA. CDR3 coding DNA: TGTGCCAGCAGCGGATGGGGGGCAGGGGGCGAAAAACTGTTTTTT. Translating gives CASSGWGAGGEKLFF.

CDR3 amino acids: CASSPMLSGEAFF. The CDR3 DNA sequence: TGTGCCAGCAGCCCTATGTTGTCTGGTGAAGCTTTCTTT. The rearrangement joins TRBV5-6 to TRBJ1-1, with no clear D. The CDR3 consists of 13 residues. V lost 4 bases, J lost 7 bases, and 14 bases lay in between. Germline V CDR1 and CDR2: SGHDT, YYEEEE.

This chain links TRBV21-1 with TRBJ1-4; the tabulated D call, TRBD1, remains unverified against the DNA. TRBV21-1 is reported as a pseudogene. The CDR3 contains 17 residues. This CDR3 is CASSNHTPTGIREKLFF. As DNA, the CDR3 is TGTGCCAGCAGCAACCACACCCCGACAGGGATTCGGGAAAAACTGTTTTTT.

This chain's CDR3 is CATSRGRATEAFF. The DNA for the CDR3 is TGTGCCACCAGCAGGGGGAGGGCCACTGAAGCTTTCTTT. This rearrangement joins TRBV15 to TRBJ1-1; D not resolved. Germline V CDR1 and CDR2: LNHNV, YYDKDF (reference sequence). This CDR3 has 13 amino acids. V lost 3 bases, J lost 4 bases, and 9 bases lay in between.

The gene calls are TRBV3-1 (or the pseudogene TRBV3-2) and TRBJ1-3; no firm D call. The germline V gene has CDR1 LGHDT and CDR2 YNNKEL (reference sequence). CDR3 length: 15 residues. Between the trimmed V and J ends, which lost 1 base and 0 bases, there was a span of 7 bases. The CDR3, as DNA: TGTGCCAGCAGCCAAGCGGGATCCTCTGGAAACACCATATATTTT. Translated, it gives CASSQAGSSGNTIYF.

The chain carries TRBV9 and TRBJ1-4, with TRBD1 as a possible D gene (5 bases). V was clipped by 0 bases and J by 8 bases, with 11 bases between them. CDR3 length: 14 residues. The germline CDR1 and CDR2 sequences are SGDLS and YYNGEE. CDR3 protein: CASSVVGDSEKLFF. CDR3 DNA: TGTGCCAGCAGCGTAGTGGGGGATAGCGAAAAACTGTTTTTT.

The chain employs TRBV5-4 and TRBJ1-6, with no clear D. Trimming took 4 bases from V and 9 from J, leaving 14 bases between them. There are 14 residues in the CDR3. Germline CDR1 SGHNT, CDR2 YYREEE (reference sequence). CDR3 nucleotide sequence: TGTGCCAGCAGCCCTACAGCGTTAGGTTCACCCCTCCACTTT. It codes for CASSPTALGSPLHF.

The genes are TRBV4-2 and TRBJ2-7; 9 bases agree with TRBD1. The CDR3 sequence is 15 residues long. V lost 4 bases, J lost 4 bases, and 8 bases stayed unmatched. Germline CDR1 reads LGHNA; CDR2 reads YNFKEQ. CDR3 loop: CASSPRTGARYEQYF. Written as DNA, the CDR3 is TGTGCCAGCAGCCCCAGGACAGGGGCTCGGTACGAGCAGTACTTC.

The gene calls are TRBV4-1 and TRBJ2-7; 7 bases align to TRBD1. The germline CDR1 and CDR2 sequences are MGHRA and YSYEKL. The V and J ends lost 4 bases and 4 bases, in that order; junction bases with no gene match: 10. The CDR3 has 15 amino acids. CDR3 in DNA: TGCGCCAGCAGCCTCTCAGGGACAGTCTCGTACGAGCAGTACTTC. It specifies CASSLSGTVSYEQYF.

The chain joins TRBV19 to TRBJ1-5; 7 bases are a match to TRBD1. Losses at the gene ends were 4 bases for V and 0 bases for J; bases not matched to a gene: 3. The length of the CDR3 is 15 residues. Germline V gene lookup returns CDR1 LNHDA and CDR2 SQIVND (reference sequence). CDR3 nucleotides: TGTGCCAGTAGTACGGGACAGTATAGCAATCAGCCCCAGCATTTT. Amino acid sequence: CASSTGQYSNQPQHF. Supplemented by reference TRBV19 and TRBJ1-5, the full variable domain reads DGGITQSPKYLFRKEGQNVTLSCEQNLNHDAMYWYRQDPGQGLRLIYYSQIVNDFQKGDIAEGYSVSREKKESFPLTVTSAQKNPTAFYLCASSTGQYSNQPQHFGDGTRLSIL.

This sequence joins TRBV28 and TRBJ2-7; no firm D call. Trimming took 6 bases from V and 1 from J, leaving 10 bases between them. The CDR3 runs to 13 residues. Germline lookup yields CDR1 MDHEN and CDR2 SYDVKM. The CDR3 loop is CASSSVGSYEQYF. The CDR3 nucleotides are TGTGCCAGCAGCTCGGTTGGGTCCTACGAGCAGTACTTC. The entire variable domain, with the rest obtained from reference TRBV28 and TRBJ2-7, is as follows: DVKVTQSSRYLVKRTGEKVFLECVQDMDHENMFWYRQDPGLGLRLIYFSYDVKMKEKGDIPEGYSVSREKKERFSLILESASTNQTSMYLCASSSVGSYEQYFGPGTRLTVT.

CDR3 region: CASSQDGGGLGYTF. In DNA form, the CDR3 reads TGCGCCAGCAGCCAAGATGGCGGGGGTCTGGGCTACACCTTC. This chain uses TRBV4-3 with TRBJ1-2; possible D gene TRBD1, 5 bases. The CDR3 spans 14 residues. Trimming removed 0 bases from V and 8 bases from J, with 13 bases in between. Germline V gene lookup returns CDR1 LGHNA and CDR2 YSLEER.

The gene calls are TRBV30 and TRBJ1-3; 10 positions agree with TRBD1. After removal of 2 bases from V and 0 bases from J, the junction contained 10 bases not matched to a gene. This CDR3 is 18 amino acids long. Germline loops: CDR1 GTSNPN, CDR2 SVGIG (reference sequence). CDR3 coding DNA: TGTGCCTGGAGTCGCCTACTGGGGACAGGGGACTCTGGAAACACCATATATTTT. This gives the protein CAWSRLLGTGDSGNTIYF.

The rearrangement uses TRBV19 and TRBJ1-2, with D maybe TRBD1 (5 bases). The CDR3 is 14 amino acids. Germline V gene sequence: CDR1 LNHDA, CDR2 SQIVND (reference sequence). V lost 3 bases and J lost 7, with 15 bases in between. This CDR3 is CASSIHGAGPGYTF. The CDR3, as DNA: TGTGCCAGTAGTATTCATGGGGCAGGTCCTGGCTACACCTTC. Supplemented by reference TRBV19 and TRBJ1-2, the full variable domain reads DGGITQSPKYLFRKEGQNVTLSCEQNLNHDAMYWYRQDPGQGLRLIYYSQIVNDFQKGDIAEGYSVSREKKESFPLTVTSAQKNPTAFYLCASSIHGAGPGYTFGSGTRLTVV.

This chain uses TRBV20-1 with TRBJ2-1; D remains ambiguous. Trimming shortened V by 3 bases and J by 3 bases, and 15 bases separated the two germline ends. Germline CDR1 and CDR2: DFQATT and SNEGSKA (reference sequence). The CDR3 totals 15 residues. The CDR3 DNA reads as TGCAGTGCTAGTCGCGGCCGGACCATCTACAATGAGCAGTTCTTC. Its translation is CSASRGRTIYNEQFF.

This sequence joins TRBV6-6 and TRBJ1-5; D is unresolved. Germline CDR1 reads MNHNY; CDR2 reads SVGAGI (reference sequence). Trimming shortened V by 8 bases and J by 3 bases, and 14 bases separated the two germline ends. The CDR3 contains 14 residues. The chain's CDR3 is CASCRVGNNQPQHF. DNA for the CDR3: TGTGCCAGCTGCCGCGTGGGGAACAATCAGCCCCAGCATTTT.

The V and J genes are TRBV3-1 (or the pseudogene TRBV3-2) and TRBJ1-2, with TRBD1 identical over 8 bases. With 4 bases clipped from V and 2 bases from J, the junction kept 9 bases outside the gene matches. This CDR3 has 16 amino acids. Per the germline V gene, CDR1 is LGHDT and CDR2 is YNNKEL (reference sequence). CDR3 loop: CASSRWTGSANYGYTF. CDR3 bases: TGTGCCAGCAGCCGTTGGACAGGGAGTGCCAACTATGGCTACACCTTC.

CDR3 DNA sequence: TGTGCCAGCAGCTTAACGCCGATGGGGGAGACCCAGTACTTC. It translates to CASSLTPMGETQYF. The chain couples TRBV7-3 to TRBJ2-5, with no clear D. From germline, CDR1 is SGHTA and CDR2 FQGTGA. The ends were cut back, 0 bases at V and 5 bases at J, with 10 bases in the middle. The CDR3 runs 14 residues.

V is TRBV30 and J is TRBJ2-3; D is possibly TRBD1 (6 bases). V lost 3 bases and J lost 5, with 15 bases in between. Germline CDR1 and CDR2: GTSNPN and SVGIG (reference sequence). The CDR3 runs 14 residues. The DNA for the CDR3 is TGTGCCTGGAGGGTGGGCAGGGGAATAGATACGCAGTATTTT. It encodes CAWRVGRGIDTQYF.

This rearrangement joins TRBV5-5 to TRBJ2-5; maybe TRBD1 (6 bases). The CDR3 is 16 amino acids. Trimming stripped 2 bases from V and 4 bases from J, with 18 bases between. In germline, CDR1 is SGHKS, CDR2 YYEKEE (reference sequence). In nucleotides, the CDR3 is TGTGCCAGCAGCTTCCGGGCCAGGGGAGTGGGAGAGACCCAGTACTTC. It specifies CASSFRARGVGETQYF.

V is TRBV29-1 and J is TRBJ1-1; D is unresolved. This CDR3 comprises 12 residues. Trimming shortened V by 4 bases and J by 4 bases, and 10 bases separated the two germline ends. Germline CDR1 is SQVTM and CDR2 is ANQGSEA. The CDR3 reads CSVGRESTEAFF. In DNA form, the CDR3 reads TGCAGCGTTGGTCGGGAAAGCACTGAAGCTTTCTTT.

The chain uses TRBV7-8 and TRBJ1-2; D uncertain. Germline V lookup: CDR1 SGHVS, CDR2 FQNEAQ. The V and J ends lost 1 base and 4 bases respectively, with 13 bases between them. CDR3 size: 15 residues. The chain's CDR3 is CASSLDGWGGYGYTF. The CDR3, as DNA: TGTGCCAGCAGCTTAGACGGCTGGGGAGGCTATGGCTACACCTTC.

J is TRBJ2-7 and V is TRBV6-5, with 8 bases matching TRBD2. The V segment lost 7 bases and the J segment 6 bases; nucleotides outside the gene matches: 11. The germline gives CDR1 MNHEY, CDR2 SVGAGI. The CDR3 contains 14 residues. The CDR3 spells CASTGGGLRSEQYF. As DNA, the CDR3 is TGTGCCAGCACCGGGGGGGGGTTGAGGTCCGAGCAGTACTTC.

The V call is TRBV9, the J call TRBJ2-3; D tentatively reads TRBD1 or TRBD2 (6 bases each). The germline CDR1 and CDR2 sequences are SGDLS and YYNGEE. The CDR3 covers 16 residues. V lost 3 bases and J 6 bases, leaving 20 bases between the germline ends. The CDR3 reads CASSDLGGPPRDTQYF. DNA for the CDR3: TGTGCCAGCAGCGACCTGGGGGGCCCGCCCCGGGATACGCAGTATTTT.

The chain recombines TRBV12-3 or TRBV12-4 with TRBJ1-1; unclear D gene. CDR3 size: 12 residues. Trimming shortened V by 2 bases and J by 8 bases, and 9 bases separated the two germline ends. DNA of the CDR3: TGTGCCAGCAGTTTATTTAGGCAGGAAGCTTTCTTT. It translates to CASSLFRQEAFF.

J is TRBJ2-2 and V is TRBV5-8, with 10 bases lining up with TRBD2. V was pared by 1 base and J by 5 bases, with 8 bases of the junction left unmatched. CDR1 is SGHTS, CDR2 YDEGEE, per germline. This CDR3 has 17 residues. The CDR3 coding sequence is TGTGCCAGCAGCTTGAGCGCAGCGGGGGGGCCTACCGGGGAGCTGTTTTTT. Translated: CASSLSAAGGPTGELFF.

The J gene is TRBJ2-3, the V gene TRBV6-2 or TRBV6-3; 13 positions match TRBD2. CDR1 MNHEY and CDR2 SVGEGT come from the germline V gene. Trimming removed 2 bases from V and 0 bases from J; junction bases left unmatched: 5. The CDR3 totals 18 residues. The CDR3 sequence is CASSYVMTSGGSTDTQYF. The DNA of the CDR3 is TGTGCCAGCAGTTACGTGATGACTAGCGGGGGGAGCACAGATACGCAGTATTTT.

The CDR3: CATSLRDMNTEAFF. The CDR3, as DNA: TGTGCCACCAGCCTCAGGGATATGAACACTGAAGCTTTCTTT. The rearrangement joins TRBV15 to TRBJ1-1; tentatively, D is TRBD1 (5 bases). V was pared by 5 bases and J by 0 bases, with 10 bases between. This CDR3 contains 14 residues. The germline CDR1 and CDR2 sequences are LNHNV and YYDKDF (reference sequence).

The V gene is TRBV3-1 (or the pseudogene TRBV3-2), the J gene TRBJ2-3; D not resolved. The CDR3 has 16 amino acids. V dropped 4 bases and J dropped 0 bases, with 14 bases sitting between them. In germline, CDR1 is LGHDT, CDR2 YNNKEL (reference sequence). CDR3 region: CASSRRDGYSTDTQYF. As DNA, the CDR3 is TGTGCCAGCAGCCGTAGAGATGGTTACAGCACAGATACGCAGTATTTT.